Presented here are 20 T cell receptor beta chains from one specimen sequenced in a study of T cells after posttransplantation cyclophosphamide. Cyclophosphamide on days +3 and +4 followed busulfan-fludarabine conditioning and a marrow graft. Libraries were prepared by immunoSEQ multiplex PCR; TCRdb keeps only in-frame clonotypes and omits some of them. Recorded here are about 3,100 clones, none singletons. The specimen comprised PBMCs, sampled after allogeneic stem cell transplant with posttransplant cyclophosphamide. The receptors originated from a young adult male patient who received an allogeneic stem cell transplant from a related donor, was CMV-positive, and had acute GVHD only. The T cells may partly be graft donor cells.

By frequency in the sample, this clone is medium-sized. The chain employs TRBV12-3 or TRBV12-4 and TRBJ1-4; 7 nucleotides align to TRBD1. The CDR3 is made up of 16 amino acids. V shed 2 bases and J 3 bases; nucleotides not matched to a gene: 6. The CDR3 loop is CASSLRGRGANEKLFF. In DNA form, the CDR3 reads TGTGCCAGCAGTTTAAGGGGGCGCGGGGCTAATGAAAAACTGTTTTTT.

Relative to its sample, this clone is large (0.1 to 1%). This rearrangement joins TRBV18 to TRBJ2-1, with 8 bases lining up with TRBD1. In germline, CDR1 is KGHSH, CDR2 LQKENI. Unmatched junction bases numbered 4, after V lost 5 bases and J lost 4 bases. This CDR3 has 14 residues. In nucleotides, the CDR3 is TGTGCCAGCTCATCCGACAGGGGTTACAATGAGCAGTTCTTC. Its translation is CASSSDRGYNEQFF.

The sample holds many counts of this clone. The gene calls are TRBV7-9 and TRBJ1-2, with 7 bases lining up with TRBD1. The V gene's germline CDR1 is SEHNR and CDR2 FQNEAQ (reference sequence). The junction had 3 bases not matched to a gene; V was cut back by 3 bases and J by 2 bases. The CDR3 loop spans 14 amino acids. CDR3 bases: TGTGCCAGCAGCTTGACAGGGAGAAACTATGGCTACACCTTC. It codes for CASSLTGRNYGYTF.

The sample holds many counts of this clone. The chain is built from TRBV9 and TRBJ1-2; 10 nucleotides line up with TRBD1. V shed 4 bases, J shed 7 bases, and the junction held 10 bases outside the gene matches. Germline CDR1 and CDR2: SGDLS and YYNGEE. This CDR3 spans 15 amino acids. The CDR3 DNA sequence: TGTGCCAGCAGCTTAACGGGACAGGGGTCTCTTGGCTACACCTTC. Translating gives CASSLTGQGSLGYTF.

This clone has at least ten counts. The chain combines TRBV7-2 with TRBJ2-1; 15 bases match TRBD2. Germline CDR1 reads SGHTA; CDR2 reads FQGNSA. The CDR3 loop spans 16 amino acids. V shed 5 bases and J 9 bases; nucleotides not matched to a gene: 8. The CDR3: CASSRTSGGARGEQFF. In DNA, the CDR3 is TGTGCCAGCAGCCGGACTAGCGGGGGGGCCAGGGGTGAGCAGTTCTTC.

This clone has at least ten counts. The CDR3 region is CASSSQGANTGELFF. The CDR3 DNA reads TGTGCCAGCAGCTCCCAGGGAGCGAACACCGGGGAGCTGTTTTTT. This chain joins TRBV11-2 and TRBJ2-2; D is possibly TRBD1 or TRBD2 (5 bases each). CDR1 SGHAT and CDR2 FQNNGV come from the germline V gene. The CDR3 is made up of 15 amino acids. Trimming pared 4 bases from V and 0 bases from J, leaving 9 bases between.

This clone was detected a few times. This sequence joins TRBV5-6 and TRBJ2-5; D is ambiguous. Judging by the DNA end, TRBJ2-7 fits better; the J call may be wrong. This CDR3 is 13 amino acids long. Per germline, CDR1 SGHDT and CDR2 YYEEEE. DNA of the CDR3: TGTGCCAGCAGCTTGGTGGACTCCTACGAGCAGTACTTC. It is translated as CASSLVDSYEQYF.

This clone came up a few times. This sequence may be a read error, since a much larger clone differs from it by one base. This chain's CDR3 is CASIRGGVDTEAFF. The CDR3 DNA is TGTGCCAGCATACGGGGGGGGGTAGACACTGAAGCTTTCTTT. The chain links TRBV6-1 to TRBJ1-1; TRBD1 is a possible D gene (5 bases). This CDR3 has 14 amino acids. Trimming removed 7 bases from V and 3 bases from J, with 15 bases in between. The germline V gene encodes CDR1 MNHNS and CDR2 SASEGT.

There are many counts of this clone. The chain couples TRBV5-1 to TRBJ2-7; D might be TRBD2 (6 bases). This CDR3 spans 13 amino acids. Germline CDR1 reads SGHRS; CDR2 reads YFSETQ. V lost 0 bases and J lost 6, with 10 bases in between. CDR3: CASSLAGVGEQYF. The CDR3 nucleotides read TGCGCCAGCAGCTTGGCGGGGGTTGGCGAGCAGTACTTC.

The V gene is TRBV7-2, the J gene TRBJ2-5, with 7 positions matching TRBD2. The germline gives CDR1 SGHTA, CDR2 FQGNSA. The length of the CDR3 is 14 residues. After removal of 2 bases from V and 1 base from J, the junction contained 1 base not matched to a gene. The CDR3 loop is CASSLPGGQETQYF. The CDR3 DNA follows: TGTGCCAGCAGCTTACCGGGGGGCCAAGAGACCCAGTACTTC.

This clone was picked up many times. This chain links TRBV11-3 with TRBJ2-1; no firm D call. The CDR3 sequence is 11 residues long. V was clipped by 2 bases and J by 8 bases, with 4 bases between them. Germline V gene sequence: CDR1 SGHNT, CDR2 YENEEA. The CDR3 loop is CASSLTDEQFF. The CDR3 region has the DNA TGTGCCAGCAGCTTAACGGATGAGCAGTTCTTC.

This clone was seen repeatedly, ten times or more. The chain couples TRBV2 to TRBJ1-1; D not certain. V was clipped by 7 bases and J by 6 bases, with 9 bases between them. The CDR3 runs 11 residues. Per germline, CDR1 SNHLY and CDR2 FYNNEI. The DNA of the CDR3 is TGTGCCAGCAAGTTTGAGGCTGAAGCTTTCTTT. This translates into CASKFEAEAFF.

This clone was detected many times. The CDR3 protein is CASSVGRSSYEQYF. For the CDR3, the DNA is TGTGCCAGCAGCGTAGGCAGGTCTTCCTACGAGCAGTACTTC. V and J are TRBV9 and TRBJ2-7; no definite D call. Germline CDR1 SGDLS, CDR2 YYNGEE. This CDR3 region has 14 residues. Deletions cut 0 bases from V and 1 base from J, with 8 bases between.

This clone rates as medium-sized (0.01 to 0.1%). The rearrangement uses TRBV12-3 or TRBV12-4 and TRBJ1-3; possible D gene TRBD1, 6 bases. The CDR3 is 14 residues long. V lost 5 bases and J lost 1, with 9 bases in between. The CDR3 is CASSQQGSGNTIYF. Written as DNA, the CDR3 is TGTGCCAGCAGTCAACAGGGTTCTGGAAACACCATATATTTT.

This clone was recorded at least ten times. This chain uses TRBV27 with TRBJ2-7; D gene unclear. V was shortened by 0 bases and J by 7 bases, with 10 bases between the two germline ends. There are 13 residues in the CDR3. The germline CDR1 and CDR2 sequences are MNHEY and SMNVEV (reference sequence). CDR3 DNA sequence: TGTGCCAGCAGTTTATCGGGCAGCCATGAGCAGTACTTC. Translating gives CASSLSGSHEQYF.

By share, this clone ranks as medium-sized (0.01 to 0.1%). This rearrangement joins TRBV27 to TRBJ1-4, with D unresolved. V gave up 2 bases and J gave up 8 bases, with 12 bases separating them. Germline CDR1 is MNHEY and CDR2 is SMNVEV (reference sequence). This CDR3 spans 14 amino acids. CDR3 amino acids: CASSLNPGGEKLFF. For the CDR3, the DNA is TGTGCCAGCAGTTTAAATCCAGGAGGAGAAAAACTGTTTTTT.

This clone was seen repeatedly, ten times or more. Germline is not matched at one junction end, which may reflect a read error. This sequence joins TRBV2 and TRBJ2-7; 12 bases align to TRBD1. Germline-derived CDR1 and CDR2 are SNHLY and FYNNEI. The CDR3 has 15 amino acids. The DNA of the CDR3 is TGTGCCAGCAGAGAAGGGACAGGGGGCCCCTACGAGCAGTACTTC. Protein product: CASREGTGGPYEQYF.

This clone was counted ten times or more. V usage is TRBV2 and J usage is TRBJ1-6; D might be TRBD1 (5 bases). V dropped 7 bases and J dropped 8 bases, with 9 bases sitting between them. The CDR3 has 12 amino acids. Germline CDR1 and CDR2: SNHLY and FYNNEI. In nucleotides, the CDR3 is TGTGCCAGCACCACCAGGGATTCACCCCTCCACTTT. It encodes CASTTRDSPLHF.

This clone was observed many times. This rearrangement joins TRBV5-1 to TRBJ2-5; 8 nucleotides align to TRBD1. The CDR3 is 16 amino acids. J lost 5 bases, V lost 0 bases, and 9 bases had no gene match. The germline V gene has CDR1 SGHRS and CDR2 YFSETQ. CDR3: CASSLAPQGARETQYF. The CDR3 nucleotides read TGCGCCAGCAGCTTGGCGCCGCAGGGGGCCCGGGAGACCCAGTACTTC.

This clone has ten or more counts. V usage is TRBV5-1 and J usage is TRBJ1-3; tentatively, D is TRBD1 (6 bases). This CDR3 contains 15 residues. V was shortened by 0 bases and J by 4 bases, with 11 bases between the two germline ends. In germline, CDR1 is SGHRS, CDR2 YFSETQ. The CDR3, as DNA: TGCGCCAGCAGCTTGGACCAGGGGCCAGGAAACACCATATATTTT. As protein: CASSLDQGPGNTIYF.